Given below is one T cell receptor (beta chain) in context. This entry comes from a study of shared clonotypes between healthy human individuals. Study context: Per donor, CD8 memory used one plate, CD8 naive used two, CD4 memory used three and CD4 naive used three.

CD45RA-negative memory and CD45RA+ naive subsets were split from the CD4+ cells. An assay was performed, and its level was deep. The protocol was immunoSEQ multiplex PCR, while the TCRdb copy is restricted to in-frame clones and leaves out a portion. The sample shows 2 million or so clones, 95% of them seen only once. Sample: naive CD4+ T cells sorted from blood. Subset given: CD45RA+ positively selected. This clonotype was obtained from a man aged 18 to 29 in good health.

The CDR3 bases are TGTGCCAGTAGGATGCAAGGGAACTACGAGCAGTACTTC. Its protein product is CASRMQGNYEQYF. The chain combines TRBV19 with TRBJ2-7; the D is unclear. The germline V and J ends were trimmed by 6 bases and 3 bases, with 12 bases remaining between them. The germline V gene has CDR1 LNHDA and CDR2 SQIVND (reference sequence). CDR3 length: 13 residues.